This TCR beta chain was recorded in a study of cytomegalovirus exposure and HLA in healthy donors. Study-wide findings and caveats: Specific recognition of CMV antigens was confirmed in vitro for three chains (all CMV-associated). Most sequenced TCRs were rare (though some public TCRs occurred in many donors). Overall, roughly 170 TCR beta chains were annotated as cytomegalovirus-associated.

The donors formed part of the roughly 120-subject validation cohort, distinct from the approximately 670-subject first cohort. With 0 bases removed from V and 10 bases from J, the gap between germline ends came to 11 bases. This CDR3 spans 14 amino acids. The V gene's germline CDR1 is SGHDT and CDR2 YYEEEE. As concerns this clone: Its matching antigen is unknown.

The assay was immunoSEQ multiplex PCR, and TCRdb's table has in-frame clones only and misses some. The sample records about 360,000 clones, roughly 90% being singletons. The chain recombines TRBV5-6 with TRBJ1-6; D gene ambiguous. What was sequenced was PBMCs. The receptor was isolated from a young woman in good health and CMV-seronegative. CDR3 sequence reads: CASSLGQIRSPLHF. As DNA, the CDR3 is TGTGCCAGCAGCTTGGGACAAATACGGTCACCCCTCCACTTT.